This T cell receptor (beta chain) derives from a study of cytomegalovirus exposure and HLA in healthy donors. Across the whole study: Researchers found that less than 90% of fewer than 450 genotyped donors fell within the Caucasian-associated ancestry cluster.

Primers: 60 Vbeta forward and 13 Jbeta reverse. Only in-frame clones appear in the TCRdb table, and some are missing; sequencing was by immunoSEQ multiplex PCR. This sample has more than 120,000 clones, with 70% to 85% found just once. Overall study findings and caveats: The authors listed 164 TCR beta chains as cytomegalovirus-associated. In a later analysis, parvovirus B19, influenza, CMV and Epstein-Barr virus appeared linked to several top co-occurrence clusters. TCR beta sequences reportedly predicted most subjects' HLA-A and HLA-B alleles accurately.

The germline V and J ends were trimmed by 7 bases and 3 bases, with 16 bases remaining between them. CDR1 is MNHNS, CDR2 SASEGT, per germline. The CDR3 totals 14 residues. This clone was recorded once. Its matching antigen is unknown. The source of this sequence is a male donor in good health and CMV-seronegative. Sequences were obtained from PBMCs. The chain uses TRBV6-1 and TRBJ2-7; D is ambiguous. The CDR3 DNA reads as TGTGCCAGCATCCGCGATCTCGCAGGCTACGAGCAGTACTTC. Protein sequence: CASIRDLAGYEQYF.